The present T cell receptor (beta chain) was sequenced within a study of OX40 agonist ivuxolimab in advanced cancers. As for the study in general: Patients took ivuxolimab, an agonistic anti-OX40 (CD134) antibody. Study findings and constraints: CD8+ T cells were the subset that, on average, had more expanded clones than CD4+. Low normalized T-cell clonal expansion was additionally recorded for some nonresponders.

Of note for this clone: The antigen remains undetermined.

Blood got drawn at baseline, again on cycle 4 day 1, and then on cycle 7 day 1. Assay: immunoSEQ multiplex PCR; the TCRdb copy retains only in-frame clones and omits some. The table lists 15,000 to 25,000 clones, about 83% of them singletons. The CDR3 contains 11 residues. Between the trimmed V and J ends, which lost 3 bases and 7 bases, there was a span of 7 bases. From germline, CDR1 is SEHNR and CDR2 FQNEAQ (reference sequence). The sequence derives from an adult with an advanced solid tumor such as melanoma, head and neck, liver or kidney cancer. The sample in question was CD4+ or CD8+ T cells sorted from blood, obtained in a trial of the OX40 agonist ivuxolimab. The chain combines TRBV7-9 with TRBJ2-7; D might be TRBD2 (5 bases). The CDR3 loop reads CASSLTGEQYF. The CDR3, as DNA: TGTGCCAGCAGCTTGACGGGAGAGCAGTACTTC.